This TCR beta chain derives from a study of blood T cell repertoires in COVID-19. The protocol was immunoSEQ multiplex PCR, while the TCRdb copy is restricted to in-frame clones and leaves out a portion. Of 250,000 to 400,000 clones listed, approximately 88% are singletons. V gave up 1 base and J gave up 9 bases, with 13 bases separating them. CDR1 is SGHAT, CDR2 FQNNGV, per germline. The CDR3 is made up of 15 amino acids. The chain is built from TRBV11-2 and TRBJ1-6, with D unclear. The TCR was taken from a woman in her thirties with COVID-19, enrolled during active disease. Sequencing was carried out using peripheral blood. This CDR3 reads CASSLVRTSGSPLHF. The CDR3 bases are TGTGCCAGCAGCTTAGTCAGGACTAGTGGTTCACCCCTCCACTTT.